A single sample gave rise to the 3 T cell receptor beta chains below, sequenced in a study of CD8 T cells in ankylosing spondylitis. Their antigen targets remain unknown. TCRdb recomputed calls from the 5' RACE reads with MiXCR, one row per CDR3 protein. The repertoire includes around 130,000 distinct CDR3 sequences, roughly 15% of them detected once, and roughly 30% sits in the top ten. General observations from the study: Seemingly distinctive of ankylosing spondylitis blood was a TCR beta motif formed by eight highly homologous variants.

The sequenced sample consisted of blood, either unsorted or a sorted T cell fraction (not recorded which). These receptors originate from a male donor with ankylosing spondylitis.

The V gene is TRBV28, the J gene TRBJ2-5; tentative D call: TRBD1 (7 bases). Per the germline V gene, CDR1 is MDHEN and CDR2 is SYDVKM. This CDR3 region has 16 residues. The V end was cut by 4 bases, the J end by 5 bases, with 20 bases between. Here the CDR3 reads CASSSLRRGEMETQYF. CDR3 bases: TGTGCCAGCAGTTCCCTTCGCAGGGGGGAAATGGAGACCCAGTACTTC.

This chain uses TRBV6-2 or TRBV6-3 with TRBJ2-1, with 10 bases aligning to TRBD2. The CDR3 sequence is 17 residues long. The V and J ends lost 0 bases and 8 bases, in that order; junction bases with no gene match: 10. CDR1 and CDR2 (germline): MNHEY, SVGEGT. CDR3 coding DNA: TGTGCCAGCAGTTACTCGAGAAGCGGGAGGGTAATCTATGAGCAGTTCTTC. It yields the protein CASSYSRSGRVIYEQFF.

This clonotype was seen at least ten times. The chain carries TRBV27 and TRBJ1-1; the D is unclear. CDR1 is MNHEY and CDR2 is SMNVEV in the germline V gene (reference sequence). The CDR3 extends over 11 amino acids. The ends were cut back, 7 bases at V and 7 bases at J, with 10 bases in the middle. CDR3 in amino acids: CASTNRFEAFF. DNA of the CDR3: TGTGCCAGCACGAACCGCTTTGAAGCTTTCTTT.